Following are 24 T cell receptor beta chains from one sample sequenced in a study of monozygotic twins with cystic fibrosis (dated by TCRdb to about 2021). The method was the immunoSEQ multiplex PCR assay. Held by TCRdb, this immuneACCESS table contains in-frame sequences only and omits some clones. Under half of the omission traces to an unresolved V gene where checked; the cause of the rest is unknown. This sample gives 30,000 to 40,000 clones in total; 66% of them show up just once. The ten largest clones capture 0.7% to 1% of the sample. Sequenced input: blood. Receptor source: a girl aged 10 to 17 with cystic fibrosis.

The chain combines TRBV9 with TRBJ2-7; TRBD2 agrees at 13 bases. Germline trimming cut 0 bases from V and 7 bases from J; bases unmatched to any gene: 10. The CDR3 is made up of 17 amino acids. Germline V gene lookup returns CDR1 SGDLS and CDR2 YYNGEE. CDR3: CASSVVATSGGLGEQYF. The CDR3 DNA is TGTGCCAGCAGCGTAGTTGCGACTAGCGGGGGGCTAGGAGAGCAGTACTTC.

The chain combines TRBV6-6 with TRBJ2-7; 9 nucleotides align to TRBD2. Germline lookup yields CDR1 MNHNY and CDR2 SVGAGI (reference sequence). The CDR3 runs 12 residues. With V trimmed by 7 bases and J by 11 bases, 9 bases remained unmatched. CDR3 coding DNA: TGTGCCAGCAAGGAGCTAGCGGGATGGAAGTACTTC. It codes for CASKELAGWKYF.

The chain couples TRBV4-3 to TRBJ2-1; TRBD2 aligns across 7 bases. Looked up from germline, CDR1 is LGHNA and CDR2 is YSLEER. The J segment lost 9 bases and the V segment lost 3 bases, leaving 8 bases of the junction unmatched. The CDR3 has 14 amino acids. The CDR3: CASSQWREHFEQFF. CDR3 nucleotide sequence: TGCGCCAGCAGCCAGTGGCGGGAGCATTTTGAGCAGTTCTTC.

J is TRBJ1-2 and V is TRBV4-1; D ambiguous. Trimming left V 0 bases short and J 5 bases short, with 10 bases between. The CDR3 length is 14 residues. Germline values: CDR1 MGHRA, CDR2 YSYEKL. The CDR3 here is CASSQDGRLYGYTF. Here the CDR3 DNA reads TGCGCCAGCAGCCAAGATGGGAGGTTGTATGGCTACACCTTC.

The chain's CDR3 is CSVRGGTGYREQYF. In nucleotides, the CDR3 is TGCAGCGTTCGTGGCGGGACAGGGTATCGCGAGCAGTACTTC. V usage is TRBV29-1 and J usage is TRBJ2-7; 9 bases match TRBD1. The germline gives CDR1 SQVTM, CDR2 ANQGSEA. The CDR3 sequence is 14 residues long. J lost 6 bases, V lost 5 bases, and 11 bases had no gene match.

A few counts support this clone. This chain joins TRBV11-1 and TRBJ1-2; 7 bases are a match to TRBD1. This CDR3 is built from 14 residues. Germline V gives CDR1 SGHAT, CDR2 FQDESV (reference sequence). V lost 3 bases to trimming and J lost 7 bases; unmatched junction nucleotides: 8. The CDR3 region has the DNA TGTGCCAGCAGCTTTGCGCCAGGGGGTGGTGGCTACACCTTC. This codes for CASSFAPGGGGYTF.

V is TRBV29-1 and J is TRBJ2-7, with 8 bases matching TRBD2. Germline CDR1 and CDR2: SQVTM and ANQGSEA. V was clipped by 7 bases and J by 3 bases; unmatched bases: 14. This CDR3 comprises 15 residues. DNA for the CDR3: TGCAGCGCCGCAGAGGGACTAGGGCTCGGCTACGAGCAGTACTTC. Encoded protein: CSAAEGLGLGYEQYF.

This clone was observed a few times. This chain joins TRBV9 and TRBJ2-7; 13 bases match TRBD2. Looked up from germline, CDR1 is SGDLS and CDR2 is YYNGEE. CDR3 length: 16 amino acids. V lost 4 bases to trimming and J lost 2 bases; unmatched junction nucleotides: 6. The CDR3, as DNA: TGTGCCAGCAGCCTGGACGGGACTAGCGGGACCTACGAGCAGTACTTC. Translated, it gives CASSLDGTSGTYEQYF.

The chain couples TRBV19 to TRBJ2-1; D tentatively fits TRBD1 or TRBD2 (6 bases each). The CDR3 consists of 15 residues. Germline V gives CDR1 LNHDA, CDR2 SQIVND (reference sequence). Trimming shortened V by 3 bases and J by 1 base, and 10 bases separated the two germline ends. This CDR3 is CASSITGASYNEQFF. DNA for the CDR3: TGTGCCAGTAGTATTACGGGGGCGTCCTACAATGAGCAGTTCTTC.

The chain joins TRBV19 to TRBJ2-7; 10 bases align to TRBD2. Germline V lookup: CDR1 LNHDA, CDR2 SQIVND (reference sequence). Trimming at V came to 1 base and at J to 1 base, leaving 10 bases not matched to a gene. The CDR3 is 18 amino acids. The CDR3 coding sequence is TGTGCCAGTAGTATAGGGGCTAGCGGGAGTGGGTCGTCCTACGAGCAGTACTTC. Protein: CASSIGASGSGSSYEQYF. Combining the CDR3 with reference TRBV19 and TRBJ2-7 gives the whole variable domain DGGITQSPKYLFRKEGQNVTLSCEQNLNHDAMYWYRQDPGQGLRLIYYSQIVNDFQKGDIAEGYSVSREKKESFPLTVTSAQKNPTAFYLCASSIGASGSGSSYEQYFGPGTRLTVT.

The rearrangement uses TRBV7-2 and TRBJ1-3; a weak D match, TRBD1 (6 bases). This CDR3 spans 15 amino acids. Between the trimmed V and J ends, which lost 3 bases and 0 bases, there was a span of 9 bases. Per germline, CDR1 SGHTA and CDR2 FQGNSA. The CDR3 region is CASSFDRSSGNTIYF. The CDR3, as DNA: TGTGCCAGCAGCTTTGACAGGTCCTCTGGAAACACCATATATTTT.

This clone was seen more than once but under ten times. The chain carries TRBV28 and TRBJ1-2, with D maybe TRBD1 (5 bases). Trimming cost V 3 bases and J 6 bases, with 20 bases left between them. CDR1 MDHEN and CDR2 SYDVKM come from the germline V gene. The CDR3 consists of 16 residues. CDR3 sequence (DNA): TGTGCCAGCAGTTTCTCGTCGGACAACCCTGATGATGGCTACACCTTC. Translating it yields CASSFSSDNPDDGYTF.

This chain connects TRBV7-8 to TRBJ2-7; maybe TRBD1 (5 bases). Germline lookup yields CDR1 SGHVS and CDR2 FQNEAQ. V lost 1 base and J 0 bases, leaving 13 bases between the germline ends. The CDR3 runs 16 residues. For the CDR3, the DNA is TGTGCCAGCAGCTTAGAACGCCGACAGAGCTCCTACGAGCAGTACGTC. This gives the protein CASSLERRQSSYEQYV.

This chain joins TRBV10-3 and TRBJ2-1; 8 nucleotides align to TRBD2. The length of the CDR3 is 14 residues. V gave up 4 bases and J gave up 6 bases; unmatched junction bases: 5. CDR1 and CDR2 from the germline V gene are ENHRY and SYGVKD. CDR3 in amino acids: CAISGPGLGNEQFF. For the CDR3, the DNA is TGTGCCATCAGTGGACCGGGACTAGGCAATGAGCAGTTCTTC.

J is TRBJ1-2 and V is TRBV28; possibly TRBD1 for D (6 bases). V was trimmed by 5 bases and J by 8 bases, leaving 12 bases between them. The CDR3 is 12 residues long. Looked up from germline, CDR1 is MDHEN and CDR2 is SYDVKM. CDR3 nucleotides: TGTGCCAGCAGTGTACAGGGTACAGGCTACACCTTC. Translating it yields CASSVQGTGYTF.

The J gene is TRBJ2-2, the V gene TRBV27, with D possibly matching TRBD1 (5 bases). The CDR3 extends over 16 amino acids. CDR1 is MNHEY and CDR2 is SMNVEV in the germline V gene (reference sequence). Between the trimmed V and J ends, which lost 1 base and 4 bases, there was a span of 13 bases. In DNA, the CDR3 is TGTGCCAGCAGTTTATACCTCGCAGGGTTCACCGGGGAGCTGTTTTTT. This translates into CASSLYLAGFTGELFF.

The V gene is TRBV16, the J gene TRBJ2-2; 9 bases fit TRBD2. J lost 9 bases, V lost 6 bases, and 11 bases had no gene match. Germline CDR1 reads KGHSY; CDR2 reads FQNENV. The CDR3 runs to 15 residues. The CDR3 loop is CASSRAGGATRELFF. In DNA, the CDR3 is TGTGCCAGCAGTCGAGCGGGGGGCGCGACCCGGGAGCTGTTTTTT.

The count of this clone is one. Here the CDR3 reads CASSVGLAGPGGETQYF. In nucleotides, the CDR3 is TGTGCCAGCAGCGTTGGACTAGCGGGCCCTGGGGGGGAGACCCAGTACTTC. J is TRBJ2-5 and V is TRBV9, with 11 nucleotides matching TRBD2. The CDR3 runs to 17 residues. Germline CDR1 is SGDLS and CDR2 is YYNGEE. J was trimmed by 5 bases and V by 2 bases; bases with no gene match: 11.

This clone appeared a few times. The chain recombines TRBV4-1 with TRBJ2-3; unclear D gene. Germline values: CDR1 MGHRA, CDR2 YSYEKL. Trimming took 3 bases from V and 9 from J, leaving 10 bases between them. There are 12 residues in the CDR3. The CDR3 is CASSQYGETQYF. Written as DNA, the CDR3 is TGCGCCAGCAGCCAGTATGGCGAGACGCAGTATTTT.

The chain links TRBV4-3 to TRBJ1-1, with D possibly being TRBD1 (5 bases). Germline CDR1 and CDR2: LGHNA and YSLEER. The V end was cut by 2 bases, the J end by 0 bases, with 19 bases between. This CDR3 spans 18 amino acids. CDR3 amino acids: CASSQFLPTGTVNTEAFF. CDR3 sequence (DNA): TGCGCCAGCAGCCAATTCTTACCGACCGGGACGGTGAACACTGAAGCTTTCTTT.

This rearrangement joins TRBV19 to TRBJ2-7, with a possible D match to TRBD1 (5 bases). Germline CDR1 is LNHDA and CDR2 is SQIVND (reference sequence). The V gene lost 3 bases and the J gene lost 7 bases, with 16 bases spanning the gap. This CDR3 spans 14 amino acids. CDR3 DNA sequence: TGTGCCAGTAGTATCTGCAGGGCCCCCCAAGAGCAGTACGTC. Translated: CASSICRAPQEQYV.

This clone has a single count. The V gene is TRBV30, the J gene TRBJ2-1; D possibly matches TRBD1 or TRBD2 (6 bases each). The germline CDR1 and CDR2 sequences are GTSNPN and SVGIG (reference sequence). This CDR3 comprises 15 residues. Trimming cost V 2 bases and J 6 bases, with 17 bases left between them. The DNA of the CDR3 is TGTGCCTGGAGTTGGGGGGCCAGGGGACCCAATGAGCAGTTCTTC. It encodes CAWSWGARGPNEQFF.

The V call is TRBV6-4, the J call TRBJ2-5, with a tentative D call TRBD1 (5 bases). This CDR3 comprises 15 residues. Trimming left V 5 bases short and J 2 bases short, with 15 bases between. The germline V gene encodes CDR1 MRHNA and CDR2 SNTAGT. The CDR3 protein is CASSLHGHQQETQYF. Here the CDR3 DNA reads TGTGCCAGCAGTCTCCACGGACACCAACAAGAGACCCAGTACTTC.

This clone was recorded a few times. The chain is built from TRBV19 and TRBJ2-7; D not certain. CDR3 length equals 10 residues. Between the trimmed V and J ends, which lost 7 bases and 3 bases, there was a span of 4 bases. Germline lookup yields CDR1 LNHDA and CDR2 SQIVND (reference sequence). CDR3 amino acids: CASNNYEQYV. As DNA, the CDR3 is TGTGCCAGTAACAACTACGAGCAGTACGTC.